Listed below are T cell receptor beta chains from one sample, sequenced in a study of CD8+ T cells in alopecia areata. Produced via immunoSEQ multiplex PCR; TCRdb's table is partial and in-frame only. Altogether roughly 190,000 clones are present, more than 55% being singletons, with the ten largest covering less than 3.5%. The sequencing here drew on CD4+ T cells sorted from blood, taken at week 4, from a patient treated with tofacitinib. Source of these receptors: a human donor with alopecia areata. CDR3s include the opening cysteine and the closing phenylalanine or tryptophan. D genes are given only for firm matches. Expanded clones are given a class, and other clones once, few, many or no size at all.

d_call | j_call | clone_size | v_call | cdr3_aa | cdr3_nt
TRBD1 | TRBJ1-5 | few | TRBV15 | CATSPGQGNQPQHF | TGTGCCACCAGTCCGGGACAGGGGAATCAGCCCCAGCATTTT
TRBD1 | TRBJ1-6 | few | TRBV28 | CASSSGQGTSPLHF | TGTGCCAGCAGTTCCGGACAGGGGACTTCACCCCTCCACTTT
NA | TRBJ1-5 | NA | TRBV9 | CASSKGTPNQPQHF | TGTGCCAGCAGCAAGGGGACCCCTAATCAGCCCCAGCATTTT
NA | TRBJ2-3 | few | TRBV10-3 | CAISGLVGGTDTQYF | TGTGCCATCAGTGGGCTAGTGGGAGGTACAGATACGCAGTATTTT
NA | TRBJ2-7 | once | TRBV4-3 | CASSQDPSLSYEQYF | TGCGCCAGCAGCCAAGATCCTAGTCTCTCCTACGAGCAGTACTTC
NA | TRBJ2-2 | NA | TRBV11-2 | CASRAPGRVPGELFF | TGTGCCAGCAGGGCACCGGGACGGGTTCCCGGGGAGCTGTTTTTT
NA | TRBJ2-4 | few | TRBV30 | CAWSVGRGAKNIQYF | TGTGCCTGGAGTGTTGGACGGGGAGCCAAAAACATTCAGTACTTC
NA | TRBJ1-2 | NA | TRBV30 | CAWSAVFYGTTNYGYTF | TGTGCCTGGAGCGCGGTCTTTTACGGAACCACTAACTATGGCTACACCTTC
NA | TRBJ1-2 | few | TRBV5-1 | CASSLNAGNYGYTF | TGCGCCAGCAGCTTGAACGCGGGCAACTATGGCTACACCTTC
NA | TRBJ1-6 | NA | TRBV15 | CATSTRGHYNSPLHF | TGTGCCACCAGCACCCGGGGCCACTATAATTCACCCCTCCACTTT
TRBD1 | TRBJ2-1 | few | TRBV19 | CASSYGTGDNEQFF | TGTGCCAGTAGCTACGGGACAGGGGACAATGAGCAGTTCTTC
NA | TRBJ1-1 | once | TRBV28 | CASSPTDSNTEAFF | TGTGCCAGCAGTCCGACAGATTCGAACACTGAAGCTTTCTTT
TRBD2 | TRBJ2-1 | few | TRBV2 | CASPYPHRGVTSYNEQFF | TGTGCCAGCCCCTATCCCCACCGGGGGGTTACCTCCTACAATGAGCAGTTCTTC
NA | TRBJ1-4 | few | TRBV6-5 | CASRAPAGGEKLFF | TGTGCCAGCAGGGCCCCGGCGGGAGGAGAAAAACTGTTTTTT
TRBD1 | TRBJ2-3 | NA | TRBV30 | CAWSWTGGDTQYF | TGTGCCTGGAGTTGGACAGGGGGCGATACGCAGTATTTT
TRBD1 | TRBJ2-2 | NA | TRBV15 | CATSKGQGRRTGELFF | TGTGCCACCAGCAAGGGACAGGGGCGCCGGACCGGGGAGCTGTTTTTT
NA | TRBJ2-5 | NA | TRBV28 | CASSSRIAVVETQYF | TGTGCCAGCAGTTCTCGAATAGCGGTTGTGGAGACCCAGTACTTC
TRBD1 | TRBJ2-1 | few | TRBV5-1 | CASSLADRTYNEQFF | TGCGCCAGCAGCTTGGCGGACAGGACGTACAATGAGCAGTTCTTC
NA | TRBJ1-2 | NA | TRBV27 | CASSFPGGESAF | TGTGCCAGCAGTTTTCCGGGCGGGGAATCGGCCTTC
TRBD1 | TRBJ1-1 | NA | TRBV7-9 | CASSPPRGDRATEAFF | TGTGCCAGCAGCCCCCCTCGGGGGGACAGGGCCACTGAAGCTTTCTTT
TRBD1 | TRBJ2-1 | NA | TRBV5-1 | CASSLFGTGVNEQFF | TGCGCCAGCAGCTTGTTCGGGACAGGGGTTAATGAGCAGTTCTTC
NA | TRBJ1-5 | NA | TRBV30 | CAWSVLGVGNQPQHF | TGTGCCTGGAGTGTACTAGGGGTTGGCAATCAGCCCCAGCATTTT
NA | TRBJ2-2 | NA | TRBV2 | CASVDFQGGELFF | TGTGCCAGCGTGGACTTCCAAGGCGGGGAGCTGTTTTTT
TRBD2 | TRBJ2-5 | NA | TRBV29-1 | CSGLGGAQYF | TGCAGCGGACTTGGGGGGGCCCAGTACTTC
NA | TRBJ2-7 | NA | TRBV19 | CASSVMGANEQYF | TGTGCCAGTAGCGTAATGGGGGCAAACGAGCAGTACTTC